This T cell receptor beta chain was documented in a study of blood T cell repertoires in COVID-19. Profiled with immunoSEQ multiplex PCR; TCRdb holds only in-frame clones, not every one. Of some 250,000 clones listed, about 90% were seen once; the top ten hold 6.2%. The CDR3 runs to 16 residues. The ends were cut back, 5 bases at V and 6 bases at J, with 23 bases in the middle. The origin of this receptor is a man in his 60s with acute or convalescent COVID-19. V usage is TRBV23-1 and J usage is TRBJ2-7, with D possibly matching TRBD2 (6 bases). TRBV23-1 is reported as an ORF; its role is uncertain. Sequencing input: peripheral blood. Written as DNA, the CDR3 is TGCGCCAGCAGTTTCCTTACTAGCAGCAGTAAAAGCGAGCAGTACTTC. Protein sequence: CASSFLTSSSKSEQYF.